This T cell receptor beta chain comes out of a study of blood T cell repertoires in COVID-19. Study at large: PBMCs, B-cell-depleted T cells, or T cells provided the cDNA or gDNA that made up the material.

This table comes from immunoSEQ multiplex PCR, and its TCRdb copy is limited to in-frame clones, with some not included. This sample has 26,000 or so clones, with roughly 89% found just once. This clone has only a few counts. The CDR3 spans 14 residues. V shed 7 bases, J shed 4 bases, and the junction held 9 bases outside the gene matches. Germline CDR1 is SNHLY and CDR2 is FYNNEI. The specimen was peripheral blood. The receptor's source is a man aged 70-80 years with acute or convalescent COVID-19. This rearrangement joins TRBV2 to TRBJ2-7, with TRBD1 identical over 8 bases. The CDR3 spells CASIDHRGSYEQYF. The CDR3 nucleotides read TGTGCCAGCATTGACCACAGGGGGTCTTACGAGCAGTACTTC.